This T cell receptor (beta chain) was obtained from a study of radiation and T cells in renal cell carcinoma. The trim removed 4 bases at V and 3 bases at J, leaving 4 bases unmatched. The CDR3 spans 14 residues. CDR1 is SGDLS, CDR2 YYNGEE, per germline. Study-wide points: Top tumor clonotypes rose in blood 2 weeks post-radiation, then contracted.

In its sample, this clone was seen once. Antigen unknown. The assay was immunoSEQ multiplex PCR, and TCRdb's table has in-frame clones only and misses some. The data contain 100,000 to 150,000 clones, 85% to 90% of them singletons. Described time point: blood 2 weeks post-SBRT. As to treatment: 15 Gy SBRT to primary tumor, nephrectomy 4 weeks later. Radiation-treated patients gave blood at baseline, week 2 and week 4. This chain joins TRBV9 and TRBJ2-3, with 8 bases identical to TRBD2. Sample: blood, taken from a patient whose treatment included radiotherapy and nephrectomy. The receptor was derived from a woman in her seventies with renal cell carcinoma. The CDR3 sequence is CASSPGGGTDTQYF. In nucleotides, the CDR3 is TGTGCCAGCAGCCCGGGAGGGGGAACAGATACGCAGTATTTT.